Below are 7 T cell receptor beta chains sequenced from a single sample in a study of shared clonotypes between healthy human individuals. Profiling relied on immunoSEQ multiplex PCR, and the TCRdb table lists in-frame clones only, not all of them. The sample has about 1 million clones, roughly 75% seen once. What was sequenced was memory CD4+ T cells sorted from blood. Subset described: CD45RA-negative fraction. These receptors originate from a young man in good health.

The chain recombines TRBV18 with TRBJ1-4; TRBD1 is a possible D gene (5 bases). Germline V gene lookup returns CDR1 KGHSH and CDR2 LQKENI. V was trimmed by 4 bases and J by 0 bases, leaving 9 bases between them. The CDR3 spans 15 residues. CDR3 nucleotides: TGTGCCAGCTCACTCGCAGGGACAACTAATGAAAAACTGTTTTTT. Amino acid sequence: CASSLAGTTNEKLFF. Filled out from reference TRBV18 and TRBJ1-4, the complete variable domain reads NAGVMQNPRHLVRRRGQEARLRCSPMKGHSHVYWYRQLPEEGLKFMVYLQKENIIDESGMPKERFSAEFPKEGPSILRIQQVVRGDSAAYFCASSLAGTTNEKLFFGSGTQLSVL.

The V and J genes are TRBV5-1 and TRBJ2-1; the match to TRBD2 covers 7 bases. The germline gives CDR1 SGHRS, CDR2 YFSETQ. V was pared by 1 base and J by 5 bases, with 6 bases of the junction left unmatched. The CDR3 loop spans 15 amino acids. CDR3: CASSLQSGANNEQFF. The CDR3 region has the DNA TGCGCCAGCAGCTTGCAAAGCGGGGCCAACAATGAGCAGTTCTTC.

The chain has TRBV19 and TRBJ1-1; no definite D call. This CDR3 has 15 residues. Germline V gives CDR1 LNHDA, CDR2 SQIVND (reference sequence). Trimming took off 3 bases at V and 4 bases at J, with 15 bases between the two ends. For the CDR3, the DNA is TGTGCCAGTAGTATCAAACGGCCGGGGAGCACTGAAGCTTTCTTT. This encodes CASSIKRPGSTEAFF. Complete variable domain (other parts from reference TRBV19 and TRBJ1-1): DGGITQSPKYLFRKEGQNVTLSCEQNLNHDAMYWYRQDPGQGLRLIYYSQIVNDFQKGDIAEGYSVSREKKESFPLTVTSAQKNPTAFYLCASSIKRPGSTEAFFGQGTRLTVV.

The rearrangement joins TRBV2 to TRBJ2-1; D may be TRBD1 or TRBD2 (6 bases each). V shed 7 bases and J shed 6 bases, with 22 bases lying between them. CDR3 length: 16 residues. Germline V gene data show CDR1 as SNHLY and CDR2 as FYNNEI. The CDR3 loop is CASIRRGLAASNEQFF. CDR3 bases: TGTGCCAGCATCAGACGGGGGCTGGCCGCTAGCAATGAGCAGTTCTTC.

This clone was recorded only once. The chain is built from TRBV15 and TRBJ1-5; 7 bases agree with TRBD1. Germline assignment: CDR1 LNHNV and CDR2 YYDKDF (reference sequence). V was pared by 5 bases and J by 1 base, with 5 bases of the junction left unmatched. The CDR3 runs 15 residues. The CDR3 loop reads CATSGWTGSNQPQHF. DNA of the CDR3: TGTGCCACCAGCGGCTGGACAGGAAGCAATCAGCCCCAGCATTTT.

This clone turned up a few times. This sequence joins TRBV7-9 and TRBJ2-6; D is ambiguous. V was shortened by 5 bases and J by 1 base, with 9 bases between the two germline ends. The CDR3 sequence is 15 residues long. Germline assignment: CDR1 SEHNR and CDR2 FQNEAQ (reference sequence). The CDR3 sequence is CASSLHGSGANVLTF. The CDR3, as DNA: TGTGCCAGCAGCCTGCACGGGTCTGGGGCCAACGTCCTGACTTTC.

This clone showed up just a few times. The CDR3 DNA sequence: TGTGCCAGCAGCTTACGGGGGAACACTGAAGCTTTCTTT. It specifies CASSLRGNTEAFF. V is TRBV5-4 and J is TRBJ1-1; D call uncertain. Looked up from germline, CDR1 is SGHNT and CDR2 is YYREEE (reference sequence). Trimming shortened V by 2 bases and J by 1 base, and 6 bases separated the two germline ends. This CDR3 has 13 residues.